The 9 T cell receptor beta chains reported below all come from one sample, sequenced in a study of blood T cell repertoires in COVID-19. TCRdb keeps only in-frame clones here, not all; method: immunoSEQ multiplex PCR. The sample lists 210,000 or so clones, roughly 87% seen once, with over 1.5% in the top ten. The sequencing input was peripheral blood. All receptors derive from a man aged 40-55 years with active or convalescent COVID-19.

V usage is TRBV27 and J usage is TRBJ1-1; no definite D call. Germline V gives CDR1 MNHEY, CDR2 SMNVEV (reference sequence). This CDR3 spans 13 amino acids. The V gene lost 2 bases and the J gene lost 6 bases, with 10 bases spanning the gap. This CDR3 is CASSLHLGSEAFF. CDR3 coding DNA: TGTGCCAGCAGTTTACATCTAGGCTCTGAAGCTTTCTTT.

The rearrangement joins TRBV28 to TRBJ1-5, with TRBD1 identical over 10 bases. Trimming took 2 bases from V and 6 from J; bases not matched to a gene: 4. Germline CDR1 is MDHEN and CDR2 is SYDVKM. The CDR3 runs 15 residues. The CDR3 reads CASSLRDRGSQPQHF. Written as DNA, the CDR3 is TGTGCCAGCAGTTTAAGGGACAGGGGTTCTCAGCCCCAGCATTTT.

The rearrangement uses TRBV27 and TRBJ2-7; TRBD1 matches at 9 bases. Germline CDR1 MNHEY, CDR2 SMNVEV (reference sequence). CDR3 length equals 17 residues. The V and J ends lost 0 bases and 4 bases, in that order; junction bases with no gene match: 10. CDR3 loop: CASSLSGPQGAWYEQYF. The CDR3 DNA sequence: TGTGCCAGCAGTTTATCAGGCCCACAGGGGGCCTGGTACGAGCAGTACTTC.

The rearrangement joins TRBV13 to TRBJ2-5; 10 nucleotides match TRBD2. Germline assignment: CDR1 PRHDT and CDR2 FYEKMQ (reference sequence). The junction had 8 bases not matched to a gene; V was cut back by 5 bases and J by 5 bases. This CDR3 contains 15 residues. For the CDR3, the DNA is TGTGCCAGCAGCCGCAGCGGGAGGGCGTCCGAGACCCAGTACTTC. Protein product: CASSRSGRASETQYF.

The table lists this clone with a count of one. The same CDR3 can be traced to other DNA sequences in this sample. This sequence joins TRBV19 and TRBJ1-1, with a weak D call TRBD1 (6 bases). Germline assignment: CDR1 LNHDA and CDR2 SQIVND (reference sequence). V lost 5 bases and J lost 2, with 9 bases in between. This CDR3 region has 13 residues. CDR3 amino acids: CASSAGGNTEAFF. In DNA form, the CDR3 reads TGTGCCAGTAGTGCGGGGGGCAACACTGAAGCTTTCTTT.

Concerning this clone: Different DNA sequences within this sample yield the same CDR3. The rearrangement uses TRBV27 and TRBJ2-2; D not resolved. The CDR3 is 14 residues long. The germline V and J ends were trimmed by 0 bases and 5 bases, with 7 bases remaining between them. Germline V gene lookup returns CDR1 MNHEY and CDR2 SMNVEV (reference sequence). CDR3 in DNA: TGTGCCAGCAGTTTATCGCGAGGTACCGGGGAGCTGTTTTTT. This encodes CASSLSRGTGELFF.

V and J are TRBV18 and TRBJ2-2; weak D call: TRBD1 (5 bases). V shed 3 bases and J shed 4 bases, with 15 bases lying between them. The germline V gene has CDR1 KGHSH and CDR2 LQKENI. CDR3 length equals 16 residues. The CDR3 DNA follows: TGTGCCAGCTCACCGATCGGAAGGGGTGGCACCGGGGAGCTGTTTTTT. Its translation is CASSPIGRGGTGELFF.

Concerning this clone itself: Because the CDR3's place on the DNA is in doubt, the DNA is left out and the CDR3 is given as listed by TCRdb. The chain joins TRBV3-1 (or the pseudogene TRBV3-2) to TRBJ2-7; the table names TRBD2, a call not compared with the DNA. The CDR3 comprises 17 residues, both ends counted. CDR1 and CDR2 from the germline V gene are LGHDT and YNNKEL (reference sequence). The CDR3 is CASSRPQGGSTSGEQYF.

The chain is built from TRBV19 and TRBJ1-6; D ambiguous. The germline V gene has CDR1 LNHDA and CDR2 SQIVND (reference sequence). Trimming removed 4 bases from V and 7 bases from J, with 20 bases in between. This CDR3 spans 17 amino acids. The CDR3 DNA follows: TGTGCCAGTAGTAAGGGCGGGTACCGAACGGGGAATTCACCCCTCCACTTT. Translated, it gives CASSKGGYRTGNSPLHF.